The source of this T cell receptor beta chain is a study of CD8 T cells in ankylosing spondylitis. TCR beta libraries were made by quantitative 5'-RACE with molecular barcodes. TCRdb ran MiXCR on the 5' RACE reads and lists one entry per CDR3 protein. Of 250,000 to 350,000 distinct CDR3 sequences listed, roughly 20% were seen once; the top ten hold about 3.7%. As to this clonotype: No antigen is known for it.

General observations from the study: Certain motif variants had earlier appeared in reactive arthritis synovial fluid and blood. Reportedly, disease-linked clones are significantly enriched in ankylosing spondylitis patients' matched synovial fluid.

This receptor was identified in a female donor with ankylosing spondylitis or in good health (not recorded which). Input material: blood, either unsorted or a sorted T cell fraction (not recorded which).

The CDR3 region has the DNA TGTGCCAGCAGTTACGGACAGGTCTCCTACGAGCAGTACTTC. The encoded protein is CASSYGQVSYEQYF. The chain employs TRBV2 and TRBJ2-7, with TRBD1 matching 7 bases. CDR3 size: 14 residues. Germline V CDR1 and CDR2: SNHLY, FYNNEI. V dropped 5 bases and J dropped 0; count of bases not matched to a gene: 4. Looking up the rest from reference TRBV2 and TRBJ2-7 gives the full variable domain: EPEVTQTPSHQVTQMGQEVILRCVPISNHLYFYWYRQILGQKVEFLVSFYNNEISEKSEIFDDQFSVERPDGSNFTLKIRSTKLEDSAMYFCASSYGQVSYEQYFGPGTRLTVT.